The rows below give T cell receptor beta chains drawn from one sample of a study of blood T cell repertoires in COVID-19. The data were produced by immunoSEQ multiplex PCR, yet TCRdb's version contains in-frame clones alone and is incomplete. The table shows more than 60,000 clones, with roughly 85% occurring only once. The sequencing sample was made of peripheral blood. The receptors here all came from a woman aged 60-75 years with COVID-19, enrolled during active disease. The CDR3 runs from the conserved cysteine through the conserved F or W. D genes are given only for firm matches. Clone size is given for some rows only: seen once, a few or many times, or a class if the clone is expanded.

>-|TRBV19|-|TRBJ1-1
CASSMASARVPEAFF
TGTGCCAGTAGTATGGCGTCAGCGAGGGTGCCTGAAGCTTTCTTT
>once|TRBV29-1|TRBD2|TRBJ2-3
CSVSGGNGDTQYF
TGCAGCGTTAGCGGGGGGAACGGGGATACGCAGTATTTT
>few|TRBV15|-|TRBJ2-1
CATSVSGVSYNEQFF
TGTGCCACCAGCGTTTCCGGGGTCTCCTACAATGAGCAGTTCTTC
>-|TRBV3-1/TRBV3-2|TRBD2|TRBJ2-5
CASSQALGGAVQETQYF
TGTGCCAGCAGCCAAGCTCTCGGGGGGGCCGTCCAAGAGACCCAGTACTTC
>-|TRBV28|-|TRBJ1-6
CASSPPGGNSPLHF
TGTGCCAGCAGTCCTCCCGGGGGTAATTCACCCCTCCACTTT
>-|TRBV18|TRBD1|TRBJ2-2
CASSQTTGAGELFF
TGTGCCAGCTCACAAACGACAGGGGCCGGGGAGCTGTTTTTT
>-|TRBV6-2/TRBV6-3|TRBD2|TRBJ2-1
CASSSKGLAGYNEQFF
TGTGCCAGCAGTAGTAAGGGACTAGCGGGCTACAATGAGCAGTTCTTC
>-|TRBV4-1|-|TRBJ1-1
CASSRRQDTEAFF
TGCGCCAGCAGCCGACGACAGGACACTGAAGCTTTCTTT
>-|TRBV7-2|TRBD1|TRBJ1-1
CASSLGQGASTEAFF
TGTGCCAGCAGCTTAGGTCAGGGGGCCAGCACTGAAGCTTTCTTT
>-|TRBV9|-|TRBJ2-3
CASSFTGWGGTDTQYF
TGTGCCAGCAGCTTCACGGGGTGGGGGGGCACAGATACGCAGTATTTT
>-|TRBV6-6|TRBD2|TRBJ2-2
CASSRLAGGLGTGELFF
TGTGCCAGCAGTCGACTAGCGGGGGGGCTGGGCACCGGGGAGCTGTTTTTT
>-|TRBV30|-|TRBJ2-5
CAWSVGGWGPSYYF
TGTGCCTGGAGTGTGGGGGGTTGGGGTCCCTCCTACTACTTC
>-|TRBV4-1|TRBD1|TRBJ2-5
CASSQDITGGTETQYF
TGCGCCAGCAGCCAAGACATCACAGGGGGCACAGAGACCCAGTACTTC
>-|TRBV2|TRBD1|TRBJ1-2
CASSGQGETYGYTF
TGTGCCAGCAGTGGACAGGGTGAAACCTATGGCTACACCTTC
>-|TRBV19|-|TRBJ2-7
CASSISGGRSYEQYF
TGTGCCAGTAGTATCAGTGGCGGTCGATCCTACGAGCAGTACTTC
>once|TRBV19|-|TRBJ1-1
CAGSAGRDNTEAFF
TGTGCCGGATCCGCGGGGAGAGATAACACTGAAGCTTTCTTT
>-|TRBV28|-|TRBJ1-4
CASSLYEKLFF
TGTGCCAGCAGCCTCTATGAAAAACTGTTTTTT
>-|TRBV12-5|TRBD1|TRBJ1-2
CASGSIPGQGNGYTF
TGTGCTAGTGGTTCAATTCCGGGACAGGGGAACGGCTACACCTTC
>-|TRBV6-1|-|TRBJ1-4
CASSENPSTEKLFF
TGTGCCAGCAGTGAAAACCCGAGTACTGAAAAACTGTTTTTT
>-|TRBV6-2/TRBV6-3|TRBD1|TRBJ1-6
CASSSPGQGNSPLHF
TGTGCCAGCAGTTCCCCGGGACAGGGGAATTCACCCCTCCACTTT
>-|TRBV4-2|-|TRBJ1-2
CASSQYRQDRDYGYTF
TGTGCCAGCAGCCAGTACCGACAGGACCGTGACTATGGCTACACCTTC
>-|TRBV11-3|-|TRBJ2-1
CASSLEGQSNEQFF
TGTGCCAGCAGCTTAGAGGGACAATCGAATGAGCAGTTCTTC
>-|TRBV6-6|TRBD2|TRBJ2-7
CASTNGLAGGHGEQYF
TGTGCCAGCACCAACGGGCTAGCGGGAGGCCATGGGGAGCAGTACTTC
>-|TRBV4-3|TRBD1|TRBJ1-2
CASSQDRDGTGLYGYTF
TGCGCCAGCAGCCAAGATCGTGACGGGACAGGGTTATATGGCTACACCTTC
>-|TRBV7-2|-|TRBJ2-1
CASSRRSGADEQFF
TGTGCCAGCAGCCGGAGGTCGGGAGCGGATGAGCAGTTCTTC
>-|TRBV11-2|-|TRBJ1-2
CASSLAGDNYGYTF
TGTGCCAGCAGCTTAGCGGGGGATAACTATGGCTACACCTTC
>-|TRBV29-1|TRBD1|TRBJ2-7
CSVMTGNDEQYF
TGCAGCGTTATGACAGGGAACGACGAGCAGTACTTC
>-|TRBV24-1|TRBD1|TRBJ1-2
CATSDPTGEGRGYTF
TGTGCCACCAGTGACCCGACAGGGGAAGGTCGCGGCTACACCTTC
>-|TRBV18|-|TRBJ2-7
CASSRILDEQYF
TGTGCCAGCTCACGCATTTTAGACGAGCAGTACTTC
>once|TRBV6-1|-|TRBJ2-7
CASSEMGGGSYEQYF
TGTGCCAGCAGTGAAATGGGCGGAGGCTCCTACGAGCAGTACTTC
>-|TRBV6-5|TRBD1|TRBJ1-2
CASRPPGQGGYGYTF
TGTGCCAGCAGGCCCCCGGGACAGGGGGGCTATGGCTACACCTTC
>-|TRBV10-3|-|TRBJ2-7
CAISISGAYEQYF
TGTGCCATCAGTATTTCAGGGGCCTACGAGCAGTACTTC
>few|TRBV5-1|TRBD1|TRBJ1-2
CASSLGRTGKAGYTF
TGCGCCAGCAGCTTGGGCAGGACAGGGAAGGCTGGCTACACCTTC
>-|TRBV6-5|-|TRBJ1-2
CASSEGTVNYGYTF
TGTGCCAGCAGCGAGGGTACAGTTAACTATGGCTACACCTTC
>once|TRBV19|TRBD2|TRBJ2-3
CASSIVGARTSGRTDTQYF
TGTGCCAGTAGTATAGTTGGAGCAAGGACTAGCGGGCGCACAGATACGCAGTATTTT
>-|TRBV28|-|TRBJ2-2
CASSRQVTGELFF
TGTGCCAGCAGCAGACAGGTCACCGGGGAGCTGTTTTTT